The sequence of this T cell receptor beta chain was determined in a study of blood T cell repertoires in COVID-19. During active infection, Seattle patients enrolled and were then monitored through disease. The V gene's germline CDR1 is MNHEY and CDR2 SMNVEV (reference sequence). Trimming pared 5 bases from V and 4 bases from J, leaving 12 bases between. This CDR3 is built from 14 residues. Original processing notes: Nucleated cell counts were estimated from reference gene primer amplification. Produced via immunoSEQ multiplex PCR; TCRdb's table is partial and in-frame only. V and J calls plus clone size are reproduced from that table; the DNA served to infer D and trimming. The data contain roughly 500,000 clones, 89% of them singletons.

The sequence was obtained from a man aged 18 to 29 with COVID-19, enrolled during active disease. The specimen was peripheral blood. The rearrangement links TRBV27 to TRBJ1-5; D might be TRBD1 (5 bases). The DNA of the CDR3 is TGTGCCAGCAGTCGACAGCCTATTAATCAGCCCCAGCATTTT. Translating gives CASSRQPINQPQHF.